Listed below are T cell receptor beta chains from one sample, sequenced in a study of response to subunit inactivated influenza vaccine. TCRdb reprocessed the RT-PCR reads with MiXCR, giving one entry per CDR3 protein. The sample carries approximately 730,000 distinct CDR3 sequences, about 15% recorded once. The sequenced sample was PBMCs from blood, obtained 14 to 15 days before vaccination. The receptors come from a man in his fifties or sixties who received an inactivated influenza vaccine. Each CDR3 is given with its conserved first and last residue. D genes are given only for firm matches. Some rows mark clone size as missing; the rest say once, few, many or name a class of expanded clone.

-	16	TRBV4-1	-	TRBJ1-5	TGCGCCAGCAGCCAAGATCCGGGGATTGCACATCAGCCCCAGCATTTT	CASSQDPGIAHQPQHF
many	13	TRBV7-9	-	TRBJ2-5	TGTGCCAGCAGTTTATCGGGGGTAGAGACCCAGTACTTC	CASSLSGVETQYF
-	13	TRBV12-3/TRBV12-4	-	TRBJ2-5	TGTGCCAGCAGTTTAAGTTTTGGAGAGACCCAGTACTTC	CASSLSFGETQYF
many	14	TRBV29-1	TRBD2	TRBJ2-1	TGCAGCGTCCTCGGACTAGCGGTCTACAATGAGCAGTTCTTC	CSVLGLAVYNEQFF
few	15	TRBV28	TRBD1	TRBJ1-5	TGTGCCTCCCGGACAGGGGGTAATAGCAATCAGCCCCAGCATTTT	CASRTGGNSNQPQHF
many	16	TRBV3-1	-	TRBJ2-2	TGTGCCAGCAGCCTACGACAGACTACCGGAACCGGGGAGCTGTTTTTT	CASSLRQTTGTGELFF
-	12	TRBV20-1	-	TRBJ2-2	TGCAGTGCTAGCATAGCCAAAGGGGAGCTGTTTTTT	CSASIAKGELFF
many	15	TRBV5-1	-	TRBJ2-3	TGCGCCAGCAGCTTGGGGTCTTCCCCAACGGATACGCAGTATTTT	CASSLGSSPTDTQYF
many	16	TRBV4-1	-	TRBJ1-4	TGCGCCAGCAGCCAAGAGTGGTCCAAAGAGGAGAAAAAACTGTTTTTT	CASSQEWSKEEKKLFF
-	14	TRBV6-1	-	TRBJ1-5	TGTGCCAGCACCGGACAGAGGGTTAATCAGCCCCAGCATTTT	CASTGQRVNQPQHF
-	15	TRBV5-6	-	TRBJ2-5	TGTGCCAGCAGCTTGTCGGACTATGACCAAGAGACCCAGTACTTC	CASSLSDYDQETQYF
-	15	TRBV4-3	-	TRBJ1-1	TGCGCCAGCAGCCAGGGACCGGGACCTGGCACTGAAGCTTTCTTT	CASSQGPGPGTEAFF